This T cell receptor (beta chain) came from a study of CD8 T cells in ankylosing spondylitis. Looked up from germline, CDR1 is DFQATT and CDR2 is SNEGSKA (reference sequence). There are 16 residues in the CDR3. TCRdb re-analysed the 5' RACE reads in MiXCR, keeping a single row per CDR3 protein. The profile shows 300,000 to 350,000 distinct CDR3 sequences, 11% of them singletons. Study-wide results and caveats: Apparently characteristic of ankylosing spondylitis blood was a TCR beta motif (eight highly homologous variants). The clones that were linked to disease were reported to be significantly enriched in matched synovial fluid samples from ankylosing spondylitis patients. Some of these motif variants have turned up before, in reports on reactive arthritis synovial fluid and blood.

For this clonotype: Its cognate antigen is unknown. A read error may explain this, as a much larger clone is one base away.

What was sequenced was blood, either unsorted or a sorted T cell fraction (not recorded which). This receptor was obtained from a female donor with ankylosing spondylitis or in good health (not recorded which). The rearrangement links TRBV20-1 to TRBJ1-2; weak D call: TRBD1 (6 bases). The CDR3 loop reads CNASGTRNLAGYGYTF. The CDR3 region has the DNA TGCAATGCTAGCGGGACAAGGAACCTTGCTGGCTATGGCTACACCTTC.